A single sample is the source of the 25 T cell receptor beta chains below, sequenced in a study of blood T cell repertoires in COVID-19 (TCRdb year 2020). Library preparation used the immunoSEQ multiplex PCR assay. The source is immuneACCESS, and TCRdb retained only in-frame sequences with V and J called. Part of the clones is not carried over; for the studies checked, unresolved V genes explain less than half of this, and the remainder is unexplained. This sample has about 190,000 clones in its table, and approximately 79% of those were observed once. About 13% of the sample comes from the top ten. The specimen sequenced was peripheral blood. These receptors were taken from a man in his fifties who had recovered from COVID-19.

V gene TRBV5-1 combines with J gene TRBJ2-3, with 10 bases that match TRBD2. The CDR3 spans 16 residues. The ends lost 4 bases at V and 2 bases at J; junction bases unmatched: 7. The germline V gene encodes CDR1 SGHRS and CDR2 YFSETQ. CDR3 sequence (DNA): TGCGCCAGCAGCAATCAGCGGGAGGGATTCACAGATACGCAGTATTTT. This sequence encodes CASSNQREGFTDTQYF. The full variable domain, completed using reference TRBV5-1 and TRBJ2-3, is KAGVTQTPRYLIKTRGQQVTLSCSPISGHRSVSWYQQTPGQGLQFLFEYFSETQRNKGNFPGRFSGRQFSNSRSEMNVSTLELGDSALYLCASSNQREGFTDTQYFGPGTRLTVL.

In DNA form, the CDR3 reads TGTGCCAGCAGCTTGGCGGCGGTGCAGTACTTC. This gives the protein CASSLAAVQYF. The rearrangement uses TRBV5-6 and TRBJ2-7; D ambiguous. Germline V gene sequence: CDR1 SGHDT, CDR2 YYEEEE. The CDR3 contains 11 residues. Deletions cut 0 bases from V and 9 bases from J, with 7 bases between.

This chain uses TRBV5-1 with TRBJ2-7; D is unclear. Germline CDR1 is SGHRS and CDR2 is YFSETQ. V was shortened by 7 bases and J by 3 bases, with 20 bases between the two germline ends. The CDR3 spans 15 residues. As DNA, the CDR3 is TGCGCCAGCGGTAGTATCAGGTCGTCCGGCTACGAGCAGTACTTC. Translation: CASGSIRSSGYEQYF.

The V call is TRBV24-1, the J call TRBJ2-3; the match to TRBD2 covers 9 bases. Trimming removed 4 bases from V and 0 bases from J; junction bases left unmatched: 7. Germline CDR1 reads KGHDR; CDR2 reads SFDVKD. The CDR3 is 17 residues long. The CDR3 spells CATSELPSGVSTDTQYF. CDR3 coding DNA: TGTGCCACCAGTGAACTCCCTAGCGGGGTAAGCACAGATACGCAGTATTTT.

V gene TRBV6-5 combines with J gene TRBJ2-1; D might be TRBD1 (6 bases). This CDR3 spans 15 amino acids. Trimming removed 6 bases at V and 4 bases at J, with 16 bases between. CDR1 MNHEY and CDR2 SVGAGI come from the germline V gene. The CDR3 loop reads CASRDFGQFYNEQFF. The CDR3 nucleotides are TGTGCCAGCAGAGACTTCGGACAGTTTTACAATGAGCAGTTCTTC.

The gene calls are TRBV7-9 and TRBJ2-3, with D maybe TRBD2 (5 bases). The CDR3 consists of 16 residues. V was cut by 4 bases and J by 2 bases, with 16 bases left in between. Germline CDR1 SEHNR, CDR2 FQNEAQ (reference sequence). The chain's CDR3 is CASSSPSRAVTDTQYF. The CDR3 DNA reads TGTGCCAGCAGCTCCCCCAGCCGAGCGGTCACAGATACGCAGTATTTT.

The CDR3 loop reads CATSDYRTDTQYF. CDR3 DNA: TGTGCCACCAGTGATTATCGGACAGATACGCAGTATTTT. V gene TRBV24-1 combines with J gene TRBJ2-3; no definite D call. Germline loops: CDR1 KGHDR, CDR2 SFDVKD. The V end was cut by 2 bases, the J end by 3 bases, with 5 bases between. The CDR3 covers 13 residues.

This chain uses TRBV4-2 with TRBJ2-1, with D possibly being TRBD2 (5 bases). CDR3 length: 14 amino acids. Germline CDR1 is LGHNA and CDR2 is YNFKEQ. V was trimmed by 1 base and J by 5 bases, leaving 9 bases between them. The CDR3 bases are TGTGCCAGCAGCCAAGTGGAGGCTAACAATGAGCAGTTCTTC. Protein product: CASSQVEANNEQFF.

The V gene is TRBV27, the J gene TRBJ2-7; TRBD2 matches at 12 bases. This CDR3 region has 16 residues. The germline CDR1 and CDR2 sequences are MNHEY and SMNVEV (reference sequence). Germline trimming cut 2 bases from V and 4 bases from J; bases unmatched to any gene: 6. CDR3 protein: CASSLRYTSGGYEQYF. CDR3 DNA: TGTGCCAGCAGTTTAAGGTATACTAGCGGGGGGTACGAGCAGTACTTC.

The CDR3, as DNA: TGCGCCAGCAGCCACGACAGGGAGTGGACTGAAGCTTTCTTT. Translation: CASSHDREWTEAFF. V and J are TRBV4-1 and TRBJ1-1, with 7 bases identical to TRBD1. V dropped 3 bases and J dropped 5; count of bases not matched to a gene: 6. Germline values: CDR1 MGHRA, CDR2 YSYEKL. The length of the CDR3 is 14 residues.

The chain recombines TRBV7-3 with TRBJ2-2; tentative D call: TRBD1 (5 bases). Germline assignment: CDR1 SGHTA and CDR2 FQGTGA. This CDR3 region has 15 residues. V dropped 2 bases and J dropped 3 bases, with 10 bases sitting between them. The CDR3 sequence: CASSLFIGDTGELFF. CDR3 bases: TGTGCCAGCAGCTTATTCATAGGGGACACCGGGGAGCTGTTTTTT.

The V gene is TRBV28, the J gene TRBJ1-4; 9 nucleotides align to TRBD1. V was clipped by 5 bases and J by 0 bases; unmatched bases: 4. Germline loops: CDR1 MDHEN, CDR2 SYDVKM. The CDR3 runs 16 residues. CDR3 in DNA: TGTGCCAGCAGTGCGACAGGGGGAACAACTAATGAAAAACTGTTTTTT. The encoded protein is CASSATGGTTNEKLFF.

A few counts support this clone. V usage is TRBV5-4 and J usage is TRBJ1-4, with D hard to call. Germline CDR1 is SGHNT and CDR2 is YYREEE (reference sequence). Trimming shortened V by 0 bases and J by 7 bases, and 7 bases separated the two germline ends. This CDR3 contains 13 residues. Here the CDR3 reads CASSLDYSEKLFF. The CDR3 coding sequence is TGTGCCAGCAGCTTGGATTACAGTGAAAAACTGTTTTTT.

V usage is TRBV9 and J usage is TRBJ2-3, with 8 bases lining up with TRBD1. Losses at the gene ends were 2 bases for V and 2 bases for J; bases not matched to a gene: 4. The germline V gene has CDR1 SGDLS and CDR2 YYNGEE. CDR3 size: 15 residues. CDR3 DNA: TGTGCCAGCAGCGTGACAGGGGACATCACAGATACGCAGTATTTT. It translates to CASSVTGDITDTQYF.

The gene calls are TRBV4-2 and TRBJ2-7, with 9 bases that match TRBD1. The length of the CDR3 is 16 residues. V lost 3 bases and J lost 1; bases outside the gene matches: 7. CDR1 is LGHNA, CDR2 YNFKEQ, per germline. Here the CDR3 reads CASSQMGGQGSYEQYF. CDR3 nucleotide sequence: TGTGCCAGCAGCCAGATGGGTGGACAGGGGTCCTACGAGCAGTACTTC.

The chain carries TRBV7-2 and TRBJ2-7, with 10 bases fitting TRBD2. The CDR3 loop spans 13 amino acids. Germline V gene data show CDR1 as SGHTA and CDR2 as FQGNSA. The trim removed 0 bases at V and 8 bases at J, leaving 1 base unmatched. The CDR3: CASSLATSGQQYF. CDR3 nucleotides: TGTGCCAGCAGCTTAGCGACTAGCGGGCAGCAGTACTTC.

This clone was counted once. The chain links TRBV21-1 to TRBJ2-3; the table's D call, TRBD1, was not checked against the DNA. TRBV21-1 is shown as a pseudogene. The CDR3 runs 15 residues. The CDR3 DNA follows: TGTGCCACCCACTTAGAACTCGCGACAACGGATACGCAGTATTTT. It codes for CATHLELATTDTQYF.

This chain links TRBV24-1 with TRBJ2-1, with 7 bases identical to TRBD2. This CDR3 is built from 14 residues. Germline assignment: CDR1 KGHDR and CDR2 SFDVKD. The ends lost 3 bases at V and 9 bases at J; junction bases unmatched: 7. CDR3 in amino acids: CATSDPLSGFEQFF. DNA for the CDR3: TGTGCCACCAGTGATCCTCTTAGCGGGTTTGAGCAGTTCTTC.

The chain recombines TRBV27 with TRBJ2-1; no clear D gene. Trimming pared 6 bases from V and 0 bases from J, leaving 12 bases between. CDR3 length: 15 residues. From germline, CDR1 is MNHEY and CDR2 SMNVEV (reference sequence). The CDR3, as DNA: TGTGCCAGCAGCGGCAGAATAGCCTCCTACAATGAGCAGTTCTTC. Protein: CASSGRIASYNEQFF.

CDR3 in amino acids: CASSKEGLGQETQYF. DNA for the CDR3: TGTGCCAGCAGCAAGGAGGGACTGGGCCAAGAGACCCAGTACTTC. The J gene is TRBJ2-5, the V gene TRBV27; a possible D gene is TRBD2 (6 bases). Germline V gives CDR1 MNHEY, CDR2 SMNVEV (reference sequence). CDR3 size: 15 residues. V was cut by 6 bases and J by 1 base, with 15 bases left in between.

The chain recombines TRBV18 with TRBJ2-6, with D possibly being TRBD1 (5 bases). The germline CDR1 and CDR2 sequences are KGHSH and LQKENI. The CDR3 runs 16 residues. V was cut by 4 bases and J by 0 bases, with 10 bases left in between. CDR3 sequence (DNA): TGTGCCAGCTCACTTCGACAGACCTCTGGGGCCAACGTCCTGACTTTC. Amino acids: CASSLRQTSGANVLTF.

The chain uses TRBV11-2 and TRBJ2-1, with 7 bases identical to TRBD1. Trimming at V came to 5 bases and at J to 2 bases, leaving 9 bases not matched to a gene. Germline assignment: CDR1 SGHAT and CDR2 FQNNGV. CDR3 size: 16 residues. CDR3 bases: TGTGCCAGCAGCACATACAGGGGTTCGGCCTACAATGAGCAGTTCTTC. As protein: CASSTYRGSAYNEQFF.

The V gene is TRBV5-1, the J gene TRBJ2-2; no definite D call. Germline CDR1 reads SGHRS; CDR2 reads YFSETQ. The CDR3 is 12 amino acids. The germline V and J ends were trimmed by 0 bases and 11 bases, with 8 bases remaining between them. The CDR3 region is CASSLVRSELFF. CDR3 nucleotides: TGCGCCAGCAGCTTGGTCCGGAGCGAGCTGTTTTTT.

Turning to this clone: The germline gene is not matched at one end of the junction; a read error may be the cause. The rearrangement joins TRBV4-3 to TRBJ2-3, with 10 positions matching TRBD2. CDR1 is LGHNA, CDR2 YSLEER, per germline. There are 16 residues in the CDR3. The CDR3 reads CTSSSRLAGTPGTQYF. CDR3 coding DNA: TGCACCAGCAGCTCAAGACTAGCGGGTACCCCAGGTACGCAGTATTTT.

This rearrangement joins TRBV30 to TRBJ2-3, with D unresolved. The germline gives CDR1 GTSNPN, CDR2 SVGIG (reference sequence). The V gene lost 2 bases and the J gene lost 2 bases, with 11 bases spanning the gap. CDR3 length: 14 residues. For the CDR3, the DNA is TGTGCCTGGAGTCGTACAGTAACCACAGATACGCAGTATTTT. Encoded protein: CAWSRTVTTDTQYF.